Each of the 5 T cell receptor beta chains below was sequenced from the same sample in a study of cytomegalovirus exposure and HLA in healthy donors. Researchers ran the PCR with 60 Vbeta and 13 Jbeta primers. Assay used: immunoSEQ multiplex PCR; TCRdb lists only in-frame clones, some missing. The sample has fewer than 150,000 clones; more than 75% are singletons. Sequences were obtained from PBMCs. The receptors originated from a man aged 18 to 29 in good health and CMV-seronegative.

The chain joins TRBV11-2 to TRBJ2-3, with TRBD1 matching over 10 bases. The CDR3 covers 15 residues. Germline CDR1 and CDR2: SGHAT and FQNNGV. V lost 5 bases to trimming and J lost 5 bases; unmatched junction nucleotides: 7. CDR3 nucleotides: TGTGCCAGCAGCCTACAGCGGGACAGGGGAGATACGCAGTATTTT. Translation gives CASSLQRDRGDTQYF.

The chain carries TRBV29-1 and TRBJ2-2; TRBD1 agrees at 9 bases. This CDR3 comprises 14 residues. The junction had 6 bases not matched to a gene; V was cut back by 5 bases and J by 5 bases. CDR1 SQVTM and CDR2 ANQGSEA come from the germline V gene. In DNA, the CDR3 is TGCAGCGTTTCTGGGACAGGGTCGACCGGGGAGCTGTTTTTT. It encodes CSVSGTGSTGELFF.

V usage is TRBV7-2 and J usage is TRBJ1-2; perhaps TRBD1 as D (6 bases). Germline values: CDR1 SGHTA, CDR2 FQGNSA. V was clipped by 1 base and J by 8 bases, with 14 bases between them. CDR3 length equals 14 residues. For the CDR3, the DNA is TGTGCCAGCAGCTTAGTACAGGGATATCGAGGCTACACCTTC. As protein: CASSLVQGYRGYTF.

This clone was seen a handful of times. The CDR3 reads CASRSDRAGEQYF. DNA for the CDR3: TGTGCCAGCAGAAGCGACAGGGCTGGCGAGCAGTACTTC. The chain links TRBV2 to TRBJ2-7; 7 positions match TRBD1. The CDR3 has 13 amino acids. Losses at the gene ends were 6 bases for V and 6 bases for J; bases not matched to a gene: 8. From germline, CDR1 is SNHLY and CDR2 FYNNEI.

Only a few counts were recorded for this clone. V gene TRBV28 combines with J gene TRBJ2-7, with TRBD1 matching over 9 bases. Unmatched junction bases numbered 9, after V lost 6 bases and J lost 3 bases. CDR3 length: 15 amino acids. Germline-derived CDR1 and CDR2 are MDHEN and SYDVKM. The CDR3: CASSNRGLSNYEQYF. The CDR3 nucleotides are TGTGCCAGCAGCAACAGGGGGCTAAGTAACTACGAGCAGTACTTC.